This T cell receptor (beta chain) emerged from a study of blood T cell repertoires in COVID-19. For the study at large: Sample material is recorded as cDNA or gDNA derived from T cells, B-cell-depleted T cells, or PBMCs.

The repertoire was sequenced with immunoSEQ multiplex PCR; TCRdb's copy has only in-frame clones and lacks some. The table shows about 170,000 clones, with about nine tenths occurring only once. The CDR3 is 16 residues long, ends included. From germline, CDR1 is SGHRS and CDR2 YFSETQ. In regard to this clone: The DNA is omitted, as the CDR3 cannot be located on it reliably, and the CDR3 follows TCRdb's listing.

The chain employs TRBV5-1 and TRBJ1-1; the D segment call TRBD1 is taken from the table without a DNA check. Material for sequencing was PBMCs or T cells enriched from blood (not recorded which). This TCR came from a young woman who had recovered from COVID-19. CDR3 sequence: CASSLDFGPGFTEAFF.